A selection of T cell receptor beta chains follows, all from one sample in a study of cytomegalovirus exposure and HLA in healthy donors. Only in-frame clones appear in the TCRdb table, and some are missing; sequencing was by immunoSEQ multiplex PCR. This table has about 74,000 clones, over 60% appearing once. Sequenced input: PBMCs. These receptor sequences come from a woman aged 40 to 50 in good health and CMV-seropositive. The CDR3 runs from the conserved cysteine through the conserved F or W. A D gene is named only where the DNA matches it firmly. Only some rows state a clone size, as once, few, many or a class for expanded clones.

-	TRBV12-5	-	TRBJ2-1	TGTGCTAGTGGTAAAGACAGGCGAGGGGAGCAGTTCTTC	CASGKDRRGEQFF
-	TRBV5-1	once	TRBJ2-5	TGCGCCAGCAGCTTGGCACCCGCGGACCAAGAGACCCAGTACTTC	CASSLAPADQETQYF
-	TRBV5-4	-	TRBJ1-2	TGTGCCAGCAGCTTGGCCCCAGAGGGATTCTATGGCTACACCTTC	CASSLAPEGFYGYTF
TRBD1	TRBV5-1	-	TRBJ2-7	TGCGCCAGCAGCTTGGGGCTTGGGACAGGGAATCGCGAGCAGTACTTC	CASSLGLGTGNREQYF
-	TRBV7-2	-	TRBJ1-1	TGTGCCAGCAGCTTAGCGGGCTCAAGCACTGAAGCTTTCTTT	CASSLAGSSTEAFF
TRBD2	TRBV4-2	-	TRBJ2-5	TGTGCCAGCAGCCAAGATACAAGCGGGGGCCTCCAAGAGACCCAGTACTTC	CASSQDTSGGLQETQYF
-	TRBV27	-	TRBJ1-1	TGTGCCAGCAGTTTACAGGTCCCGGGGATGAACACTGAAGCTTTCTTT	CASSLQVPGMNTEAFF
-	TRBV28	-	TRBJ2-5	TGTGCCAGCAGTCTGCGGGGAGGTACGGAGACCCAGTACTTC	CASSLRGGTETQYF
-	TRBV4-3	-	TRBJ2-5	TGCGCCAGCAGCTTTGGGGCCGAAGAGACCCAGTACTTC	CASSFGAEETQYF
-	TRBV19	-	TRBJ2-3	TGTGCCAGTAGCGAAACGGGACACCTCACAGATACGCAGTATTTT	CASSETGHLTDTQYF
TRBD1	TRBV7-9	-	TRBJ1-2	TGTGCCAGCAGCCTCGGGACAGGCCACTATGGCTACACCTTC	CASSLGTGHYGYTF
-	TRBV28	-	TRBJ1-2	TGTGCCAGCAGTTCTCGGGGCTACACCTTC	CASSSRGYTF
TRBD1	TRBV30	-	TRBJ2-2	TGTGCCTGGGAGGGAGGACAGGGAACCGGGGAGCTGTTTTTT	CAWEGGQGTGELFF
-	TRBV12-2	-	TRBJ2-3	TGTGCAAGTCGCTTACTGACCCGGGGGGCGGTGGATACGCAGTATTTT	CASRLLTRGAVDTQYF
TRBD2	TRBV27	-	TRBJ2-1	TGTGCCAGCTTCTCGGGACTAGCGGGCTCCTACAATGAGCAGTTCTTC	CASFSGLAGSYNEQFF
TRBD1	TRBV30	-	TRBJ1-1	TGTGCCTGGAGGACCCCGGGACAGCGTCTGACTGAAGCTTTCTTT	CAWRTPGQRLTEAFF
TRBD1	TRBV5-1	-	TRBJ2-5	TGCGCCAGCAAAGGACAGGGGGTAGAGACCCAGTACTTC	CASKGQGVETQYF
TRBD1	TRBV19	few	TRBJ1-5	TGTGCCAGTAGTATTTTGGACAGGGCCTACAATCAGCCCCAGCATTTT	CASSILDRAYNQPQHF
-	TRBV6-1	few	TRBJ1-1	TGTGCCAGCAAAGGCGGGGGCACTGAAGCTTTCTTT	CASKGGGTEAFF
TRBD2	TRBV4-2	-	TRBJ2-3	TGTGCCAGCAGCCAATCTGGGCGCGGGGGTAGCACAGATACGCAGTATTTT	CASSQSGRGGSTDTQYF
-	TRBV6-5	-	TRBJ1-1	TGTGCCAGCACCTCAACGGGGATTGAAGCTTTCTTT	CASTSTGIEAFF
TRBD1	TRBV27	-	TRBJ1-1	TGTGCCAGCAGGCCGGGACAGGCGAACACTGAAGCTTTCTTT	CASRPGQANTEAFF
-	TRBV19	-	TRBJ2-2	TGTGCCAGTAGTATAGGGTGGGGCTATAGCACCGGGGAGCTGTTTTTT	CASSIGWGYSTGELFF
-	TRBV7-3	-	TRBJ1-1	TGTGCCAGCAGGCTTCAGGGTACCATGAACACTGAAGCTTTCTTT	CASRLQGTMNTEAFF
-	TRBV6-5	-	TRBJ2-6	TGTGCCAGCAGTTACTCCGGGACTGGGGCCAACGTCCTGACTTTC	CASSYSGTGANVLTF
TRBD1	TRBV23-1	-	TRBJ2-1	TGCGCCAGCACTACGGGACAGGGAGGATCCAATGAGCAGTTCTTC	CASTTGQGGSNEQFF
TRBD1	TRBV27	-	TRBJ2-7	TGTGCCAGCACCCCGGTCCAGGGGGCCGGGGAGCAGTACTTC	CASTPVQGAGEQYF
TRBD2	TRBV7-9	-	TRBJ2-7	TGTGCCAGCAGCTTGCGGGGGGTCGGTAACGAGCAGTACTTC	CASSLRGVGNEQYF
-	TRBV28	-	TRBJ1-5	TGTGCCAGCAGTTCAAGCCACAGTTTGCCTAATCAGCCCCAGCATTTT	CASSSSHSLPNQPQHF
TRBD1	TRBV30	-	TRBJ2-7	TGTGCCTGGGACAGGGAGAGGGGCGAGCAGTACTTC	CAWDRERGEQYF
-	TRBV15	few	TRBJ2-3	TGTGCCACCAGCAGGGGTGACTACTCTCCATCCACAGATACGCAGTATTTT	CATSRGDYSPSTDTQYF
-	TRBV6-6	-	TRBJ2-2	TGTGCCAGCGGGGGGGCCGGCGCCGGGGAGCTGTTTTTT	CASGGAGAGELFF
TRBD1	TRBV9	few	TRBJ1-2	TGTGCCAGCAGTGCACAACCGGGACAGGTCTATGGCTACACCTTC	CASSAQPGQVYGYTF
TRBD2	TRBV10-3	-	TRBJ2-7	TGTGCCATCAGTGACCAACTAGCGGGAGGGTACGAGCAGTACTTC	CAISDQLAGGYEQYF
-	TRBV4-1	-	TRBJ2-1	TGCGCCAGCAGCCAAGATCATCTGGGGCCTACTCCTAGATACAATGAGCAGTTCTTC	CASSQDHLGPTPRYNEQFF
TRBD1	TRBV19	-	TRBJ2-3	TGTGCCAGTAGTACCCAGGGGGTTGTCACAGATACGCAGTATTTT	CASSTQGVVTDTQYF
TRBD1	TRBV28	-	TRBJ2-7	TGTGCCAGCAGTCCGCCGACAGGGAGCTCCTACGAGCAGTACTTC	CASSPPTGSSYEQYF
-	TRBV7-8	-	TRBJ1-6	TGTGCCAGCAGCCCATCGTCAGGGGCCGCAATTAATTCACCCCTCCACTTT	CASSPSSGAAINSPLHF
-	TRBV6-5	-	TRBJ2-1	TGTGCCAGCAGTTACGGCATCCCCGGGAATGAGCAGTTCTTC	CASSYGIPGNEQFF
-	TRBV10-1	-	TRBJ2-1	TGCGCCAGCAGTGAGTTGGTTGGCGGTATGAGTACTGAGCAGTTCTTC	CASSELVGGMSTEQFF
TRBD1	TRBV27	-	TRBJ1-2	TGTGCCAGCAGTTTATACAGCCGGGACAGGGGGGCAGGCTACACCTTC	CASSLYSRDRGAGYTF
-	TRBV5-1	-	TRBJ2-5	TGCGCCAGCAGCCCTATGGTGAGAGAGACCCAGTACTTC	CASSPMVRETQYF
-	TRBV29-1	few	TRBJ1-1	TGCAGCGTTAGGGGACAAGAGAACACTGAAGCTTTCTTT	CSVRGQENTEAFF
-	TRBV9	once	TRBJ2-2	TGTGCCAGCAGCTCTGGGAGCTCCGGGGAGCTGTTTTTT	CASSSGSSGELFF
-	TRBV12-5	few	TRBJ2-7	TGTGCTAGTGGTTTGATCGGAGCCTACGAGCAGTACTTC	CASGLIGAYEQYF
-	TRBV10-1	-	TRBJ1-1	TGCGCCAGCAGTGAGGACAGCTTGAACACTGAAGCTTTCTTT	CASSEDSLNTEAFF
TRBD2	TRBV28	-	TRBJ2-4	TGTGCCAGCAGTGGGGAGGGGCAGGGCATTCAGTACTTC	CASSGEGQGIQYF
-	TRBV6-5	-	TRBJ1-5	TGTGCCAGCAGTTCCGAGACAGGCGAAGGGCAGCCCCAGCATTTT	CASSSETGEGQPQHF
-	TRBV5-1	-	TRBJ2-3	TGCGCCAGCAGCCGTAGCACCACTCAAACCACAGATACGCAGTATTTT	CASSRSTTQTTDTQYF
TRBD1	TRBV4-1	-	TRBJ2-5	TGCGCCAGCAGCCGAGGGGACAGGACCCAAGAGACCCAGTACTTC	CASSRGDRTQETQYF
-	TRBV5-1	few	TRBJ1-2	TGCGCCAGCAGCTTGGGGCAGGGAGGTTATGGCTACACCTTC	CASSLGQGGYGYTF
-	TRBV5-4	-	TRBJ1-1	TGTGCCAGCAGCTGGGGAGGGGGAGGGGCGAACACTGAAGCTTTCTTT	CASSWGGGGANTEAFF
TRBD1	TRBV14	-	TRBJ1-2	TGTGCCAGCAGCTCGCTTCCGGGACAGGCGGCTCTCGCTGGCTACACCTTC	CASSSLPGQAALAGYTF
-	TRBV7-6	few	TRBJ2-1	TGTGCCAGCAGCTTAGGATACGCGGGTTTTAACAATGAGCAGTTCTTC	CASSLGYAGFNNEQFF
TRBD1	TRBV6-5	-	TRBJ2-3	TGTGCCAGCAGTTACTCGTGGACAGGGTCCCATCGGTATTTT	CASSYSWTGSHRYF
TRBD1	TRBV9	-	TRBJ2-5	TGTGCCAGCAGCGGACAGACAGGGAAAGAGACCCAGTACTTC	CASSGQTGKETQYF
TRBD1	TRBV19	few	TRBJ1-6	TGTGCCAGTAGTATCGACAGGGGCGGTTCACCCCTCCACTTT	CASSIDRGGSPLHF
-	TRBV6-5	few	TRBJ2-1	TGTGCCAGCACCCTCGGGGTTGTGCAGTTCTTC	CASTLGVVQFF
-	TRBV10-3	-	TRBJ2-5	TGTGCCATCAGTGATAGCCTGGAGACCCAGTACTTC	CAISDSLETQYF
-	TRBV29-1	-	TRBJ1-2	TGCAGCGTTGAACCCCCGGGGGTCTATGGCTACACCTTC	CSVEPPGVYGYTF